The next 27 T cell receptor beta chains were all read from a single sample in a study of blood T cells in healthy people across ages. It was with a sample-barcoded 5' primer and a J-beta primer mix that a second PCR of roughly 7 to 12 cycles was run. TCRdb re-called the 5' RACE reads with MiXCR, one entry per CDR3 protein. The sample contains 600,000 to 1,000,000 distinct CDR3 sequences, around 25% of which appear only once. These data were also reused for a study on T cells of mothers and their children.

The source material was blood. Receptors were obtained from a boy aged 5-17 years in good health.

CDR3 nucleotides: TGCAGCGTTGAGTTAAGCGGTACTTACAATGAGCAGTTCTTC. Translating it yields CSVELSGTYNEQFF. V usage is TRBV29-1 and J usage is TRBJ2-1; possibly TRBD2 for D (5 bases). Trimming pared 3 bases from V and 4 bases from J, leaving 13 bases between. CDR3 length equals 14 residues. Per the germline V gene, CDR1 is SQVTM and CDR2 is ANQGSEA.

The chain uses TRBV28 and TRBJ2-3; D is undetermined. The CDR3 is 16 amino acids. Per the germline V gene, CDR1 is MDHEN and CDR2 is SYDVKM. V dropped 3 bases and J dropped 0 bases, with 13 bases sitting between them. CDR3 sequence reads: CASSLGTFPSTDTQYF. CDR3 nucleotides: TGTGCCAGCAGTTTGGGTACCTTCCCTAGCACAGATACGCAGTATTTT.

A few counts support this clonotype. The chain carries TRBV27 and TRBJ2-5; D gene unclear. V was cut by 4 bases and J by 5 bases, with 14 bases left in between. The CDR3 has 14 residues. Germline-derived CDR1 and CDR2 are MNHEY and SMNVEV (reference sequence). CDR3 coding DNA: TGTGCCAGCAGTTCCGCCAAGGCCCTGGAGACCCAGTACTTC. Translating it yields CASSSAKALETQYF.

CDR3 residues: CAWGTGLSNYGYTF. Here the CDR3 DNA reads TGTGCCTGGGGTACAGGATTGTCTAACTATGGCTACACCTTC. This chain uses TRBV30 with TRBJ1-2; D possibly corresponds to TRBD1 (5 bases). Germline assignment: CDR1 GTSNPN and CDR2 SVGIG (reference sequence). This CDR3 comprises 14 residues. Trimming removed 5 bases from V and 0 bases from J, with 13 bases in between.

The CDR3 here is CASSRSGLEGYNEQFF. CDR3 nucleotide sequence: TGTGCCAGCAGCCGTAGCGGGCTAGAAGGCTACAATGAGCAGTTCTTC. This rearrangement joins TRBV7-9 to TRBJ2-1; 7 bases map to TRBD2. J gave up 3 bases and V 5 bases, and 10 bases lay outside the gene matches. CDR3 size: 16 residues. Germline V gene sequence: CDR1 SEHNR, CDR2 FQNEAQ (reference sequence).

The chain carries TRBV28 and TRBJ2-4; 7 bases are a match to TRBD2. V dropped 5 bases and J dropped 8; count of bases not matched to a gene: 6. The length of the CDR3 is 13 residues. Germline assignment: CDR1 MDHEN and CDR2 SYDVKM. The DNA of the CDR3 is TGTGCCAGCAGTCGACTAGCTATACACATTCAGTACTTC. Its translation: CASSRLAIHIQYF.

The CDR3 here is CATSRGEGFHGYTF. The CDR3 bases are TGTGCCACCAGCAGAGGAGAAGGGTTTCACGGCTACACCTTC. The chain has TRBV15 and TRBJ1-2; D remains unclear. The germline V gene has CDR1 LNHNV and CDR2 YYDKDF (reference sequence). The length of the CDR3 is 14 residues. The V end was cut by 1 base, the J end by 8 bases, with 14 bases between.

This clonotype showed up just a few times. The chain has TRBV28 and TRBJ2-3; possibly TRBD1 for D (6 bases). Germline V gives CDR1 MDHEN, CDR2 SYDVKM. Trimming removed 1 base from V and 2 bases from J, with 13 bases in between. The CDR3 consists of 16 residues. CDR3: CASSLLTGRPTDTQYF. DNA of the CDR3: TGTGCCAGCAGTTTATTAACAGGGCGCCCCACAGATACGCAGTATTTT.

The sample holds a few counts of this clonotype. The chain is built from TRBV5-1 and TRBJ2-7, with D possibly matching TRBD1 (5 bases). V was cut by 1 base and J by 3 bases, with 11 bases left in between. Germline CDR1 and CDR2: SGHRS and YFSETQ. This CDR3 region has 14 residues. For the CDR3, the DNA is TGCGCCAGCAGCTTGATAGGGGAAAGCTACGAGCAGTACTTC. As protein: CASSLIGESYEQYF.

This clonotype was recorded at least ten times. The J gene is TRBJ2-7, the V gene TRBV28; tentative D call: TRBD1 (5 bases). Looked up from germline, CDR1 is MDHEN and CDR2 is SYDVKM. The CDR3 length is 14 residues. V lost 4 bases and J 0 bases, leaving 10 bases between the germline ends. The CDR3 protein is CASSSPQGSYEQYF. The DNA of the CDR3 is TGTGCCAGCAGTTCCCCCCAGGGCTCCTACGAGCAGTACTTC.

The chain joins TRBV7-2 to TRBJ2-4, with D possibly being TRBD1 or TRBD2 (5 bases each). Germline CDR1 is SGHTA and CDR2 is FQGNSA. The length of the CDR3 is 18 residues. The V end was cut by 3 bases, the J end by 0 bases, with 18 bases between. The CDR3 region has the DNA TGTGCCAGCAGCTTGGGTCGGGGCGCGACCCTAGCCAAAAACATTCAGTACTTC. Its translation is CASSLGRGATLAKNIQYF.

The V call is TRBV13, the J call TRBJ2-7; TRBD2 matches 13 bases. The junction had 7 bases not matched to a gene; V was cut back by 4 bases and J by 4 bases. CDR1 and CDR2 (germline): PRHDT, FYEKMQ (reference sequence). The CDR3 extends over 16 amino acids. DNA for the CDR3: TGTGCCAGCAGCTGGACTAGCGGGAGTTTCGGGTACGAGCAGTACTTC. Amino acids: CASSWTSGSFGYEQYF.

This clonotype showed up just a few times. The rearrangement joins TRBV5-1 to TRBJ2-3; 9 bases map to TRBD2. CDR1 and CDR2 from the germline V gene are SGHRS and YFSETQ. With V trimmed by 3 bases and J by 2 bases, 10 bases remained unmatched. CDR3 length: 17 residues. This CDR3 reads CASSSNVLAGNTDTQYF. The CDR3 DNA reads as TGCGCCAGCAGCTCCAACGTACTAGCGGGTAACACAGATACGCAGTATTTT. Drawing the rest from reference TRBV5-1 and TRBJ2-3, the complete variable domain is KAGVTQTPRYLIKTRGQQVTLSCSPISGHRSVSWYQQTPGQGLQFLFEYFSETQRNKGNFPGRFSGRQFSNSRSEMNVSTLELGDSALYLCASSSNVLAGNTDTQYFGPGTRLTVL.

Many counts were recorded for this clonotype. The rearrangement joins TRBV18 to TRBJ2-7; the match to TRBD2 covers 7 bases. CDR3 length: 14 residues. V was pared by 0 bases and J by 2 bases, with 1 base of the junction left unmatched. Germline assignment: CDR1 KGHSH and CDR2 LQKENI. The CDR3 region is CASSPPGTTYEQYF. Written as DNA, the CDR3 is TGTGCCAGCTCACCACCGGGGACTACCTACGAGCAGTACTTC.

This chain connects TRBV5-1 to TRBJ2-3, with D possibly matching TRBD2 (6 bases). Trimming removed 0 bases from V and 1 base from J, with 9 bases in between. The CDR3 is 15 amino acids. Germline CDR1 and CDR2: SGHRS and YFSETQ. CDR3 coding DNA: TGCGCCAGCAGCTTGGACGCGGGGCGCACAGATACGCAGTATTTT. This codes for CASSLDAGRTDTQYF.

This clonotype was detected only a few times. The V call is TRBV12-3 or TRBV12-4, the J call TRBJ1-2; D is possibly TRBD1 (6 bases). Trimming took 0 bases from V and 8 from J, leaving 19 bases between them. The CDR3 has 16 residues. Here the CDR3 reads CASSLANTGTRVGYTF. In DNA form, the CDR3 reads TGTGCCAGCAGTTTAGCCAACACAGGGACCCGGGTAGGCTACACCTTC.

This clonotype was counted only a few times. The chain employs TRBV20-1 and TRBJ2-7, with 8 bases that match TRBD2. The CDR3 spans 16 residues. Germline V gives CDR1 DFQATT, CDR2 SNEGSKA (reference sequence). Losses at the gene ends were 1 base for V and 7 bases for J; bases not matched to a gene: 15. CDR3 DNA sequence: TGCAGTGCTAGAGCCCCTTGGGGCGGGAGGACGAAAGAGCAGTACTTC. Translated, it gives CSARAPWGGRTKEQYF.

This clonotype showed up just a few times. The chain couples TRBV5-1 to TRBJ2-5; maybe TRBD1 (5 bases). The J call is uncertain, as TRBJ2-1 better fits the DNA end. CDR3 size: 15 residues. CDR1 is SGHRS and CDR2 is YFSETQ in the germline V gene. As DNA, the CDR3 is TGCGCCAGCAGCTATTCGCCAGGGCCACTTTATGAGCAGTTCTTC. This translates into CASSYSPGPLYEQFF.

This clonotype was detected a few times. V and J are TRBV25-1 and TRBJ1-2; D is unresolved. Germline V CDR1 and CDR2: MGHDK, SYGVNS. V gave up 2 bases and J gave up 2 bases, with 6 bases separating them. This CDR3 has 13 amino acids. CDR3 in amino acids: CASSENRNYGYTF. CDR3 DNA: TGTGCCAGCAGTGAAAACCGGAACTATGGCTACACCTTC.

V and J are TRBV24-1 and TRBJ2-1; D gene uncertain. V shed 1 base and J shed 6 bases, with 6 bases lying between them. The CDR3 is made up of 13 amino acids. Germline CDR1 and CDR2: KGHDR and SFDVKD. The CDR3 sequence is CATSDFFLNEQFF. CDR3 in DNA: TGTGCCACCAGTGATTTTTTTCTCAATGAGCAGTTCTTC.

This clonotype showed up just a few times. J is TRBJ2-3 and V is TRBV28; D not certain. The germline V and J ends were trimmed by 5 bases and 5 bases, with 5 bases remaining between them. Germline CDR1 reads MDHEN; CDR2 reads SYDVKM. CDR3 length: 11 amino acids. The chain's CDR3 is CASSIKDTQYF. For the CDR3, the DNA is TGTGCCAGCAGTATTAAAGATACGCAGTATTTT.

This clonotype was seen only a few times. V usage is TRBV2 and J usage is TRBJ1-4; D is possibly TRBD1 (5 bases). CDR3 size: 13 residues. The germline V gene encodes CDR1 SNHLY and CDR2 FYNNEI. The V end lost 6 bases, the J end lost 8 bases, and 13 bases lay between the germline ends. CDR3 coding DNA: TGTGCCAGCAGGGCGGCCTGGGGGGAAAAACTGTTTTTT. It translates to CASRAAWGEKLFF.

V usage is TRBV9 and J usage is TRBJ2-3; D is perhaps TRBD2 (6 bases). V was trimmed by 10 bases and J by 2 bases, leaving 17 bases between them. In germline, CDR1 is SGDLS, CDR2 YYNGEE. The CDR3 loop spans 14 amino acids. CDR3 sequence (DNA): TGTGCCGGCCAAAGGGACTTAAACACAGATACGCAGTATTTT. Translation: CAGQRDLNTDTQYF.

This clonotype came up a few times. The genes are TRBV27 and TRBJ2-7, with D tentatively TRBD2 (7 bases). The germline V gene has CDR1 MNHEY and CDR2 SMNVEV (reference sequence). The CDR3 runs 14 residues. V dropped 3 bases and J dropped 6 bases, with 15 bases sitting between them. CDR3 region: CASSLGGLGAEQYF. CDR3 sequence (DNA): TGTGCCAGCAGTTTGGGGGGGTTGGGGGCCGAGCAGTACTTC.

This clonotype has a handful of counts. The chain combines TRBV7-2 with TRBJ2-5; TRBD1 agrees at 7 bases. The germline V gene has CDR1 SGHTA and CDR2 FQGNSA. Unmatched junction bases numbered 10, after V lost 4 bases and J lost 5 bases. The CDR3 totals 15 residues. The CDR3 here is CASSSQTGVGETQYF. The CDR3 DNA follows: TGTGCCAGCAGCTCCCAAACAGGGGTAGGGGAGACCCAGTACTTC.

The rearrangement links TRBV9 to TRBJ2-5; D is possibly TRBD1 (6 bases). Looked up from germline, CDR1 is SGDLS and CDR2 is YYNGEE. Trimming took 4 bases from V and 0 from J, leaving 19 bases between them. This CDR3 has 17 amino acids. The CDR3 here is CASSLPRDTFNQETQYF. CDR3 DNA: TGTGCCAGCAGCCTCCCACGGGACACCTTCAACCAAGAGACCCAGTACTTC.

This clonotype was found many times. The gene calls are TRBV5-1 and TRBJ2-3; D tentatively reads TRBD1 or TRBD2 (5 bases each). Deletions cut 2 bases from V and 5 bases from J, with 12 bases between. The germline gives CDR1 SGHRS, CDR2 YFSETQ. CDR3 size: 14 residues. The CDR3 sequence is CASSLGTGRDTQYF. The DNA for the CDR3 is TGCGCCAGCAGCTTAGGGACGGGACGAGATACGCAGTATTTT. The full variable domain, in which reference TRBV5-1 and TRBJ2-3 provide the parts outside the CDR3, is KAGVTQTPRYLIKTRGQQVTLSCSPISGHRSVSWYQQTPGQGLQFLFEYFSETQRNKGNFPGRFSGRQFSNSRSEMNVSTLELGDSALYLCASSLGTGRDTQYFGPGTRLTVL.